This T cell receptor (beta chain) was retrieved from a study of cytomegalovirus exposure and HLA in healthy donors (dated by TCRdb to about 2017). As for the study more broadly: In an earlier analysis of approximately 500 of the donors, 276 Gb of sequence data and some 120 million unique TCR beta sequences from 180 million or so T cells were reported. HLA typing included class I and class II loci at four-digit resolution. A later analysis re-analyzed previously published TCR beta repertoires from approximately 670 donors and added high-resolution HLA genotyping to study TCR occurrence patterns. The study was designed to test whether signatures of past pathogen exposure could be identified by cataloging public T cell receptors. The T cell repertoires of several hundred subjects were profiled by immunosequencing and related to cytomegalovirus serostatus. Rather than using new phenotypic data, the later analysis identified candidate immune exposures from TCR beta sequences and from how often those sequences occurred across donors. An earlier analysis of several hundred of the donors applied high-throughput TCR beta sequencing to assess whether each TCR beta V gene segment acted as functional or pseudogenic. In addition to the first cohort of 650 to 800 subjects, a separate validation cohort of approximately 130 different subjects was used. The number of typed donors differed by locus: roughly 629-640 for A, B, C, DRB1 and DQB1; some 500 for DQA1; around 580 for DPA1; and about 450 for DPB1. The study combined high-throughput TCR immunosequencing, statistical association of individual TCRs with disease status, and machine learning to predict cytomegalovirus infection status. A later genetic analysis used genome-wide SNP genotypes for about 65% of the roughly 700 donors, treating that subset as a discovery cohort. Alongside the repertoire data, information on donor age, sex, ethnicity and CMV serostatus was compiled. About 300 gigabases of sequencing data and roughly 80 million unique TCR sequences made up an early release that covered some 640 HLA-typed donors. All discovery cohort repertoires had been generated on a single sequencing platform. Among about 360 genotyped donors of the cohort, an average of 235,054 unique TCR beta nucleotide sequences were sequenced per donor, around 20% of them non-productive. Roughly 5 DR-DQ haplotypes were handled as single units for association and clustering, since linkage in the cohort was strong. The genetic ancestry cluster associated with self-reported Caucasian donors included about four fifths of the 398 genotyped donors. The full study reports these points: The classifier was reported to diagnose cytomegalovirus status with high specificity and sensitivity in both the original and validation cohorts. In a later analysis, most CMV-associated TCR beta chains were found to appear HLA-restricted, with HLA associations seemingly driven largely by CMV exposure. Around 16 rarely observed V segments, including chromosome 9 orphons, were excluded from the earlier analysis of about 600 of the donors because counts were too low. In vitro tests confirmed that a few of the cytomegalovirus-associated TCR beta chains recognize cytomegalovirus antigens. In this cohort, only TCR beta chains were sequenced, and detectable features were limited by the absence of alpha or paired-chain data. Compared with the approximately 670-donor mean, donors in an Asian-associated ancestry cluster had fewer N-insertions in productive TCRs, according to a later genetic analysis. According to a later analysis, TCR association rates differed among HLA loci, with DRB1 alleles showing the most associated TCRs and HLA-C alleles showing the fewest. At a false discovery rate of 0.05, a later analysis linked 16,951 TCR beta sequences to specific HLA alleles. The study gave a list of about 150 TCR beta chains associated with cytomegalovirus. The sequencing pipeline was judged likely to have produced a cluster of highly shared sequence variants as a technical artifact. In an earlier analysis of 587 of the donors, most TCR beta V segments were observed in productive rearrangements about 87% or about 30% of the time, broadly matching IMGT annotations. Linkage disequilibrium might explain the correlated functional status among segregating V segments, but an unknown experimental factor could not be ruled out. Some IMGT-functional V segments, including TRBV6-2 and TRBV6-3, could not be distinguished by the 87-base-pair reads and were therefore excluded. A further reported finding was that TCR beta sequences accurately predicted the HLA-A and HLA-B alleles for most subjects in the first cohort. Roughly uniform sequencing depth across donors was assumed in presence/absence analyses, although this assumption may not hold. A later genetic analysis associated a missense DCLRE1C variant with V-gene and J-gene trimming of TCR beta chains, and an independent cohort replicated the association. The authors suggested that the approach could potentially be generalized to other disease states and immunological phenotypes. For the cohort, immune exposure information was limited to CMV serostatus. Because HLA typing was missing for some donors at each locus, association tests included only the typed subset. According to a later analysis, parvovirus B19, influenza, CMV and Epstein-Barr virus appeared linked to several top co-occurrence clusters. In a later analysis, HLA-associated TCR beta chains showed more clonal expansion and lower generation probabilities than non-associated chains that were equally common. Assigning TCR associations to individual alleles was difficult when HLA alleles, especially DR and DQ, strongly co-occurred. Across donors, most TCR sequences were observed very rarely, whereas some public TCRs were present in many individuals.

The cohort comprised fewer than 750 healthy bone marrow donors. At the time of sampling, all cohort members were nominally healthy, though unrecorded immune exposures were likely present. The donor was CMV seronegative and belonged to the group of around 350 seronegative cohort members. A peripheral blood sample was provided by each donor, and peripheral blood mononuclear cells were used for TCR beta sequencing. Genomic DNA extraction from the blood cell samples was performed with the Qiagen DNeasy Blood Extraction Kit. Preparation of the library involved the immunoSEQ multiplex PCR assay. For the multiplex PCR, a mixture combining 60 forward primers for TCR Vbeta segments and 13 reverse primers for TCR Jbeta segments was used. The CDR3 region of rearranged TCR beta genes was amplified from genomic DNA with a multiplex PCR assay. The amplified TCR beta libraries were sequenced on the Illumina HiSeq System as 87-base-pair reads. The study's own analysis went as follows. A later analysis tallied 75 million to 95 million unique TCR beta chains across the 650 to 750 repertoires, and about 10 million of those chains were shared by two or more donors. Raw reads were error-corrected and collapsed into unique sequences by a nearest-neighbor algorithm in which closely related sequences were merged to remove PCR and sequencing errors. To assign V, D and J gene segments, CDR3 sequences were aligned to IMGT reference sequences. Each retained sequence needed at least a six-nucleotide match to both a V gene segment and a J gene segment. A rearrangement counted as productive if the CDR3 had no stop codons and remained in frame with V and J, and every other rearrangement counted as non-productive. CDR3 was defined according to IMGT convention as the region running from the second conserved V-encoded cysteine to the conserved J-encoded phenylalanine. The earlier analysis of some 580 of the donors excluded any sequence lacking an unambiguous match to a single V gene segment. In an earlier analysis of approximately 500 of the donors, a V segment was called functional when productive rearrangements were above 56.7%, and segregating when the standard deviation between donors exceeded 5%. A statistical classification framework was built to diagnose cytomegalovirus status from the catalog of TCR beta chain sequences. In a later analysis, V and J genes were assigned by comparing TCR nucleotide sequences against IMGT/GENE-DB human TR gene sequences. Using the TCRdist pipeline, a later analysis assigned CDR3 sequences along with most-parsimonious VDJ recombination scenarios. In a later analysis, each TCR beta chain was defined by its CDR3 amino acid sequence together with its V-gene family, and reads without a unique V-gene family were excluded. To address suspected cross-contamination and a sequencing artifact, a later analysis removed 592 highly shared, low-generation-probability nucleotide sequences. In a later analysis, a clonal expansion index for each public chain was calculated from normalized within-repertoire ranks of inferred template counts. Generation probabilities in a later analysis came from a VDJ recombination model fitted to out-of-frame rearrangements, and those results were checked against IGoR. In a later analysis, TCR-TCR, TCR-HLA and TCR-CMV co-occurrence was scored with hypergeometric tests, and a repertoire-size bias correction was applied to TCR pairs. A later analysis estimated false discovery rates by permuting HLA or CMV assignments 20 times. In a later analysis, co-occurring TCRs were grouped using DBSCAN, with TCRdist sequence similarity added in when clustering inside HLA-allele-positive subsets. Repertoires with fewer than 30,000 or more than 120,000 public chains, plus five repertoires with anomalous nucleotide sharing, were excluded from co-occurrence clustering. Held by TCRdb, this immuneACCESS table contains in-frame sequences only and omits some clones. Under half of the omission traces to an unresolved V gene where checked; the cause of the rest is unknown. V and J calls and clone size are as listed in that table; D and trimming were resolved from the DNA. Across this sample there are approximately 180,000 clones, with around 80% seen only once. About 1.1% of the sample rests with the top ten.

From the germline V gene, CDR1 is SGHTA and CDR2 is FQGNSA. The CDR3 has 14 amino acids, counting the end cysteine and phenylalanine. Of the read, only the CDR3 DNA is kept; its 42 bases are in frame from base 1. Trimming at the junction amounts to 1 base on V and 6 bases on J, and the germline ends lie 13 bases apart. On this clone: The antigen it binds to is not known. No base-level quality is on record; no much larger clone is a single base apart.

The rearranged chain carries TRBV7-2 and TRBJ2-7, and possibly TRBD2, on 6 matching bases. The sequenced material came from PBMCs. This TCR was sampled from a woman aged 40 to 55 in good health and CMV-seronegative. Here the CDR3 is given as CASSLVSEGLEQYF. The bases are TGTGCCAGCAGCTTAGTGTCGGAGGGCCTCGAGCAGTACTTC.